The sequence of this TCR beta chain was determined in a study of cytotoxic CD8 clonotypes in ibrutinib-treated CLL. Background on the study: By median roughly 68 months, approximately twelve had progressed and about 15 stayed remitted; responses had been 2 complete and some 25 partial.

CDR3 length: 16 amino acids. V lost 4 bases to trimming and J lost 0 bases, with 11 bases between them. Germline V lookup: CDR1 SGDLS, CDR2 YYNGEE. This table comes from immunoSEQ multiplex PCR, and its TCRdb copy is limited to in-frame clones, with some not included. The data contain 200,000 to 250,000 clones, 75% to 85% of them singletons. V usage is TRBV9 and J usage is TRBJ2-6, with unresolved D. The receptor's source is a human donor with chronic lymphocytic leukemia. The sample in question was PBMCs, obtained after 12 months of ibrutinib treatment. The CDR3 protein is CASSLEPLSGANVLTF. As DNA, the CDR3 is TGTGCCAGCAGCCTTGAGCCCCTCTCTGGGGCCAACGTCCTGACTTTC. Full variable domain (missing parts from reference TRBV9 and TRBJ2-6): DSGVTQTPKHLITATGQRVTLRCSPRSGDLSVYWYQQSLDQGLQFLIQYYNGEERAKGNILERFSAQQFPDLHSELNLSSLELGDSALYFCASSLEPLSGANVLTFGAGSRLTVL.